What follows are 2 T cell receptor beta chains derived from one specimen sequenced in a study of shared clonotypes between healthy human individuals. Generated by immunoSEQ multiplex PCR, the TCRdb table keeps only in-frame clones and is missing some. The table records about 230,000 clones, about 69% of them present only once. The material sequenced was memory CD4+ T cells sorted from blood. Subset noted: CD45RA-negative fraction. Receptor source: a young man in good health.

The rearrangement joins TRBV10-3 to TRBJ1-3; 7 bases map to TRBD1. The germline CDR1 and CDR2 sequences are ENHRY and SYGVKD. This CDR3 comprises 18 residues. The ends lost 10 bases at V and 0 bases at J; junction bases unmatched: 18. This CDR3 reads CATQDGRRTGNSGNTIYF. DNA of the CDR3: TGTGCCACTCAGGACGGAAGACGGACAGGAAACTCTGGAAACACCATATATTTT.

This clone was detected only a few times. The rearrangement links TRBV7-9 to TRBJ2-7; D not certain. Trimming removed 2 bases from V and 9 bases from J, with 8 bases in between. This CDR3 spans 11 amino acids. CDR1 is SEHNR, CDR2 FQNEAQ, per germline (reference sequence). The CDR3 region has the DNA TGTGCCAGCAGCTTATGGGAATTGCAGTACTTC. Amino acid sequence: CASSLWELQYF.